This T cell receptor (beta chain) was identified during a study of blood T cell repertoires in COVID-19 (dated by TCRdb to 2020 to 2021). Describing the broader study: Collaborator samples came from the United States, Italy and Spain and covered acute and convalescent phases of COVID-19. The sample metadata nearly always contained a de-identified subject ID, COVID-19 status, age in years and sex. The material from the prospective study consisted of cDNA or gDNA derived from T cells, B-cell-depleted T cells, or PBMCs. Where available, HLA class I and class II types were taken from metadata supplied by the sample provider and were not determined by assay-based typing. Samples came from the ongoing ImmuneRACE study (first 160 participants) plus 1,254 subjects from 6 global collaborators. The repertoires were released in a freely available public database meant as a resource for research on the immune response to SARS-CoV-2. The dataset comprised deeply sampled blood TCRbeta repertoires from subjects exposed to, actively infected with, or recovered from COVID-19.

Note on this clone: Its recognized antigen is unknown. No clone much larger than this one lies a single base away; base qualities are absent.

The immunoSEQ Assay, a bias-controlled multiplex PCR, was used to amplify TCRbeta CDR3 regions from genomic DNA. In the paper's pipeline: The number of nucleated cells in each sample was estimated from the amplification of reference gene primers within the assay. Sequence reads were collapsed and filtered to measure the absolute abundance of every unique TCRbeta CDR3 rearrangement. For each sample, productive Simpson clonality was calculated by taking the square root of Simpson's diversity index across productive rearrangements. Entries here come from immuneACCESS through TCRdb and include only in-frame sequences with V and J called. Some clones fail to appear in such tables; in the studies checked, an unresolved V gene covers under half of the shortfall, and the cause of the remainder is unknown. V, J and clone size are those of that table, while D and trimming were read from the DNA. This sample is represented by tens of thousands of clones; more than 75% of them were singletons. The ten biggest clones cover about a quarter of the sample.

The paper's findings and limits, for the study overall: How much clinical and demographic metadata was included differed by source and by participant, and the metadata was provided uncurated.

Collaborating institutions collected whole blood in K2EDTA tubes following their own protocols. For TCRbeta analysis, collaborators shipped samples in one of three forms: frozen whole blood, isolated PBMCs, or DNA extracted from either of those sample types. Sample: peripheral blood. The receptor was derived from an elderly man with acute or convalescent COVID-19.

The base sequence is TGCAGCTTTCCCTGGCACCAGGGTGCCCTTTACAATGAGCAGTTCTTC. It translates as CSFPWHQGALYNEQFF. The sequence links TRBV29-1 to TRBJ2-1, with a tentative D gene TRBD1 over 5 matching bases. V is shortened by 8 bases, J by 4 bases, and the region joining them spans 24 bases. From the cysteine through the phenylalanine, the CDR3 covers 16 amino acids. Just the 48-base CDR3 DNA is kept, in frame starting at base 1. Sequences SQVTM (CDR1) and ANQGSEA (CDR2) are obtained from the germline V gene.